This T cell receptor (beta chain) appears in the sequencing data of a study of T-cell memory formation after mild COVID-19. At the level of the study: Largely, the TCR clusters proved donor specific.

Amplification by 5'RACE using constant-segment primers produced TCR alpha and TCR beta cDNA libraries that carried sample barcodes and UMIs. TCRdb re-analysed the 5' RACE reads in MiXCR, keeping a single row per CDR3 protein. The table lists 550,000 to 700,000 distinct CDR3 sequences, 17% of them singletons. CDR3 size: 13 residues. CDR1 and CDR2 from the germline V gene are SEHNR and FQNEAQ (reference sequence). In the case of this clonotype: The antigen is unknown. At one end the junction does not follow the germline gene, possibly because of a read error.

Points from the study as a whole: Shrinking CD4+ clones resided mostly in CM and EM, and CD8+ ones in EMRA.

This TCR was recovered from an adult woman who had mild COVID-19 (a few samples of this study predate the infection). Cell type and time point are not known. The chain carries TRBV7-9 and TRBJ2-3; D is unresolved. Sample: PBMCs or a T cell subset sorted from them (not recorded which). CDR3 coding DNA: TGTGCCAGCAGCTTTGGAGCCACAAATACGCAGTATTTT. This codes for CASSFGATNTQYF.